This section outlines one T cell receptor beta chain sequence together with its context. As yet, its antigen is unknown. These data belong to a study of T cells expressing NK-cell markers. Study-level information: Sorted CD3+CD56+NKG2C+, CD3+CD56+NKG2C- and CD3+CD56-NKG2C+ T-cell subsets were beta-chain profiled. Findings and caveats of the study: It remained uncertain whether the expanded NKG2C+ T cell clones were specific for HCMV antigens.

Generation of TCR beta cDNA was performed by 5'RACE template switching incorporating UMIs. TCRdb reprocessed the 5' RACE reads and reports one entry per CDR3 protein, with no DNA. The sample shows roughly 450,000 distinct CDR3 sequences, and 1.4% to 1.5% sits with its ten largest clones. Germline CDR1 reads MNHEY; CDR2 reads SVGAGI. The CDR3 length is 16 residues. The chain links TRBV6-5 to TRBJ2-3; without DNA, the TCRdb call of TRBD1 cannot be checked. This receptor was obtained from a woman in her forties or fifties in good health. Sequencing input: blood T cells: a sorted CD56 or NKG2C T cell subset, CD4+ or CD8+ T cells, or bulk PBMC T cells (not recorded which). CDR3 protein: CASSYSGAKSTDTQYF.